Listed here are 28 T cell receptor beta chains from one sample, sequenced in a study of CD8 T cells in Susac syndrome (dated by TCRdb to about 2019). The protocol used for the library was the immunoSEQ multiplex PCR assay. RNA was extracted using the RNeasy kit, and roughly 0.45 to 1 microgram was reverse transcribed with random hexamers. TCRdb reprocessed the public reads (quality trimming at Q25 with fastp, clone calling with MiXCR) and kept in-frame beta chains. Each record represents a unique CDR3 protein, reported with the most common genes and DNA among its rows. The sample table contains 50,000 to 65,000 distinct CDR3 sequences; only one count was recorded for approximately 90% of them. Of the sample, roughly 0.2% falls within the top ten clones. The specimen sequenced was CD8+ T cells from PBMCs. The receptors shown here come from a human donor in good health.

This chain links TRBV9 with TRBJ2-3; D unclear. The germline V and J ends were trimmed by 3 bases and 1 base, with 6 bases remaining between them. Germline lookup yields CDR1 SGDLS and CDR2 YYNGEE. The CDR3 sequence is 13 residues long. The CDR3 sequence: CASSDTGTDTQYF. The CDR3, as DNA: TGTGCCAGCAGCGACACAGGCACAGATACGCAGTATTTT.

The genes are TRBV2 and TRBJ2-7, with 8 bases identical to TRBD2. V gave up 1 base and J gave up 9 bases; unmatched junction bases: 8. There are 14 residues in the CDR3. Germline lookup yields CDR1 SNHLY and CDR2 FYNNEI. The CDR3 DNA sequence: TGTGCCAGCAGTGAAGAAGTCCGTAGCGGGGTGCAGTACTTC. This sequence encodes CASSEEVRSGVQYF. The full variable domain, in which reference TRBV2 and TRBJ2-7 provide the parts outside the CDR3, is EPEVTQTPSHQVTQMGQEVILRCVPISNHLYFYWYRQILGQKVEFLVSFYNNEISEKSEIFDDQFSVERPDGSNFTLKIRSTKLEDSAMYFCASSEEVRSGVQYFGPGTRLTVT.

The V and J genes are TRBV29-1 and TRBJ2-3; no definite D call. CDR1 is SQVTM and CDR2 is ANQGSEA in the germline V gene. The CDR3 length is 16 residues. Trimming took off 4 bases at V and 2 bases at J, with 19 bases between the two ends. The CDR3 DNA reads as TGCAGCGTTGGCCCTTCTTTTACCGACTCCACAGATACGCAGTATTTT. It yields the protein CSVGPSFTDSTDTQYF.

This clonotype was found once. The CDR3 nucleotides read TGCAGTGCTAGAGATCTGGGGGGCTACGAGCAGTACTTC. Its protein is CSARDLGGYEQYF. This chain links TRBV20-1 with TRBJ2-7; possible D gene TRBD2, 6 bases. The V and J ends lost 0 bases and 3 bases respectively, with 9 bases between them. The CDR3 loop spans 13 amino acids. CDR1 and CDR2 from the germline V gene are DFQATT and SNEGSKA (reference sequence).

J is TRBJ1-2 and V is TRBV25-1, with D tentatively TRBD1 (6 bases). Germline V gene sequence: CDR1 MGHDK, CDR2 SYGVNS. The CDR3 has 13 amino acids. Trimming took 5 bases from V and 6 from J, leaving 13 bases between them. The CDR3 DNA follows: TGTGCCAGCAGTTTAGGTAACAGGGATGGCTACACCTTC. It specifies CASSLGNRDGYTF.

The chain employs TRBV2 and TRBJ1-5, with 8 bases that match TRBD1. Germline V lookup: CDR1 SNHLY, CDR2 FYNNEI. The V and J ends lost 1 base and 8 bases, in that order; junction bases with no gene match: 19. This CDR3 has 19 amino acids. The CDR3 bases are TGTGCCAGCAGTGAAGTTTTAAACGTGGGGACAGGTGATATGGAGCCCCAGCATTTT. Translated, it gives CASSEVLNVGTGDMEPQHF.

This chain connects TRBV13 to TRBJ2-1; 7 nucleotides agree with TRBD1. V was clipped by 5 bases and J by 6 bases; unmatched bases: 4. This CDR3 spans 13 amino acids. CDR1 and CDR2 from the germline V gene are PRHDT and FYEKMQ (reference sequence). CDR3 sequence reads: CASSLGQVNEQFF. CDR3 sequence (DNA): TGTGCCAGCAGCCTTGGACAGGTCAATGAGCAGTTCTTC. The variable domain in full, completed from reference TRBV13 and TRBJ2-1, reads AAGVIQSPRHLIKEKRETATLKCYPIPRHDTVYWYQQGPGQDPQFLISFYEKMQSDKGSIPDRFSAQQFSDYHSELNMSSLELGDSALYFCASSLGQVNEQFFGPGTRLTVL.

V usage is TRBV12-3 or TRBV12-4 and J usage is TRBJ2-3; TRBD1 might be the D (6 bases). The V and J ends lost 1 base and 2 bases respectively, with 19 bases between them. This CDR3 is 18 amino acids long. In DNA, the CDR3 is TGTGCCAGCAGTTTAGGTCCCGCCCCGACAGGAGCCACAGATACGCAGTATTTT. Translating it yields CASSLGPAPTGATDTQYF.

The gene calls are TRBV20-1 and TRBJ2-7; no clear D. The CDR3 is 14 residues long. V was clipped by 4 bases and J by 0 bases, with 13 bases between them. Germline values: CDR1 DFQATT, CDR2 SNEGSKA (reference sequence). CDR3 in amino acids: CSAIGILSSYEQYF. As DNA, the CDR3 is TGCAGTGCTATTGGGATCTTGAGCTCCTACGAGCAGTACTTC.

This chain links TRBV27 with TRBJ2-7; tentative D call: TRBD2 (5 bases). Between the trimmed V and J ends, which lost 2 bases and 4 bases, there was a span of 9 bases. This CDR3 comprises 13 residues. CDR1 and CDR2 (germline): MNHEY, SMNVEV (reference sequence). The CDR3 region is CASSLGLMYEQYF. CDR3 nucleotides: TGTGCCAGCAGTTTAGGACTGATGTACGAGCAGTACTTC.

This chain joins TRBV7-9 and TRBJ1-3; possible D gene TRBD1, 5 bases. The CDR3 runs 15 residues. Germline assignment: CDR1 SEHNR and CDR2 FQNEAQ (reference sequence). The V gene lost 4 bases and the J gene lost 0 bases, with 10 bases spanning the gap. Here the CDR3 reads CASSYGTDSGNTIYF. In DNA form, the CDR3 reads TGTGCCAGCAGCTACGGGACCGACTCTGGAAACACCATATATTTT.

The CDR3 DNA reads TGTGCCAGTAGCCCTACAGGGGATTCACCCCTCCACTTT. Its translation: CASSPTGDSPLHF. The V gene is TRBV19, the J gene TRBJ1-6; 7 bases line up with TRBD1. The germline V gene has CDR1 LNHDA and CDR2 SQIVND (reference sequence). The CDR3 contains 13 residues. V dropped 6 bases and J dropped 8; count of bases not matched to a gene: 4.

The chain combines TRBV5-1 with TRBJ1-5; TRBD1 is a possible D gene (6 bases). V dropped 2 bases and J dropped 5 bases, with 11 bases sitting between them. CDR3 length: 14 residues. Per germline, CDR1 SGHRS and CDR2 YFSETQ. The CDR3 loop is CASSLGGGHQPQHF. DNA for the CDR3: TGCGCCAGCAGCTTAGGCGGGGGGCATCAGCCCCAGCATTTT.

The genes are TRBV7-3 and TRBJ2-3; TRBD2 might be the D (6 bases). The V end was cut by 8 bases, the J end by 2 bases, with 11 bases between. The CDR3 loop spans 13 amino acids. The germline CDR1 and CDR2 sequences are SGHTA and FQGTGA. The CDR3 loop reads CASSGGNTDTQYF. The CDR3 DNA follows: TGTGCCAGCTCAGGAGGGAACACAGATACGCAGTATTTT.

For the CDR3, the DNA is TGCAGCGTGGGGGGTGGAGAGGCCTCGATGGAGACCCAGTACTTC. Protein product: CSVGGGEASMETQYF. The chain couples TRBV29-1 to TRBJ2-5; TRBD2 might be the D (6 bases). The V and J ends lost 6 bases and 5 bases respectively, with 22 bases between them. This CDR3 comprises 15 residues. Per the germline V gene, CDR1 is SQVTM and CDR2 is ANQGSEA.

This clonotype was found once. This chain connects TRBV9 to TRBJ2-1; TRBD2 matches at 7 bases. With V trimmed by 0 bases and J by 3 bases, 3 bases remained unmatched. The CDR3 spans 15 residues. Per germline, CDR1 SGDLS and CDR2 YYNGEE. The CDR3 spells CASSVVGGGYNEQFF. For the CDR3, the DNA is TGTGCCAGCAGCGTAGTCGGCGGGGGCTACAATGAGCAGTTCTTC.

This clonotype was recorded only once. The chain has TRBV7-9 and TRBJ2-5; D is undetermined. V was cut by 1 base and J by 5 bases, with 11 bases left in between. CDR3 size: 14 residues. From germline, CDR1 is SEHNR and CDR2 FQNEAQ (reference sequence). DNA of the CDR3: TGTGCCAGCAGCTTAGATCCAGTAAAGGAGACCCAGTACTTC. Residues: CASSLDPVKETQYF.

The chain has TRBV27 and TRBJ2-1; possible D gene TRBD2, 6 bases. The CDR3 sequence is 13 residues long. The germline gives CDR1 MNHEY, CDR2 SMNVEV (reference sequence). With 8 bases removed from V and 8 bases from J, the gap between germline ends came to 16 bases. CDR3 in DNA: TGTGCCAGCTGGGGACTTGGGGGAGATGAGCAGTTCTTC. It specifies CASWGLGGDEQFF.

This chain joins TRBV4-2 and TRBJ1-2; D is undetermined. With 1 base removed from V and 6 bases from J, the gap between germline ends came to 15 bases. This CDR3 contains 15 residues. Per germline, CDR1 LGHNA and CDR2 YNFKEQ. CDR3 in amino acids: CASSQGADARDGYTF. Here the CDR3 DNA reads TGTGCCAGCAGCCAAGGAGCGGACGCGAGGGATGGCTACACCTTC.

The chain employs TRBV13 and TRBJ2-2; D perhaps matches TRBD2 (5 bases). The V end lost 5 bases, the J end lost 4 bases, and 11 bases lay between the germline ends. The CDR3 totals 14 residues. Germline V gene data show CDR1 as PRHDT and CDR2 as FYEKMQ (reference sequence). The CDR3 DNA reads as TGTGCCAGCAGCCCCTCCGAGGGCACCGGGGAGCTGTTTTTT. This encodes CASSPSEGTGELFF. The full variable domain, completed using reference TRBV13 and TRBJ2-2, is AAGVIQSPRHLIKEKRETATLKCYPIPRHDTVYWYQQGPGQDPQFLISFYEKMQSDKGSIPDRFSAQQFSDYHSELNMSSLELGDSALYFCASSPSEGTGELFFGEGSRLTVL.

The chain recombines TRBV4-1 with TRBJ1-2, with 8 nucleotides matching TRBD1. Germline CDR1 reads MGHRA; CDR2 reads YSYEKL. CDR3 length: 15 residues. The J segment lost 7 bases and the V segment lost 3 bases, leaving 10 bases of the junction unmatched. CDR3 sequence reads: CASSQDRALGAGYTF. The CDR3 DNA follows: TGCGCCAGCAGCCAGGACAGGGCATTGGGGGCTGGCTACACCTTC.

In the case of this clonotype: One junction end does not reproduce the germline sequence, and a read error may be involved. The rearrangement uses TRBV2 and TRBJ2-7, with D uncertain. Germline V gene lookup returns CDR1 SNHLY and CDR2 FYNNEI. The CDR3 consists of 15 residues. Written as DNA, the CDR3 is TGTGCCAGCAGTGAAGGACACGGGTACTCCTACGAACAGTACTTC. Its translation is CASSEGHGYSYEQYF.

This clonotype was counted once. The chain recombines TRBV2 with TRBJ2-7, with 10 bases lining up with TRBD1. V was clipped by 6 bases and J by 2 bases; unmatched bases: 1. The CDR3 length is 13 residues. In germline, CDR1 is SNHLY, CDR2 FYNNEI. As DNA, the CDR3 is TGTGCCAGCAGGGGACAGGGGCCCTACGAGCAGTACTTC. It translates to CASRGQGPYEQYF.

This CDR3 reads CASSTTFGGAADEQFF. The DNA of the CDR3 is TGTGCCAGCAGCACCACCTTCGGGGGAGCCGCCGATGAGCAGTTCTTC. The gene calls are TRBV6-2 or TRBV6-3 and TRBJ2-1; D possibly corresponds to TRBD2 (6 bases). The CDR3 sequence is 16 residues long. V was pared by 6 bases and J by 8 bases, with 23 bases between. Germline V CDR1 and CDR2: MNHEY, SVGEGT.

This rearrangement joins TRBV2 to TRBJ2-1; 9 positions agree with TRBD2. The CDR3 is 16 amino acids. The V and J ends lost 6 bases and 1 base, in that order; junction bases with no gene match: 7. Looked up from germline, CDR1 is SNHLY and CDR2 is FYNNEI. This CDR3 reads CASSGVLAGSYNEQFF. CDR3 DNA: TGTGCCAGCAGCGGCGTTCTAGCGGGGTCCTACAATGAGCAGTTCTTC.

The chain couples TRBV5-6 to TRBJ1-6; no clear D gene. Germline V gene data show CDR1 as SGHDT and CDR2 as YYEEEE. CDR3 length: 15 residues. Trimming shortened V by 0 bases and J by 7 bases, and 11 bases separated the two germline ends. CDR3 region: CASSLEASRNSPLHF. CDR3 DNA: TGTGCCAGCAGCTTGGAAGCGAGCCGAAATTCACCCCTCCACTTT.

The chain carries TRBV27 and TRBJ2-1; 7 nucleotides align to TRBD1. The CDR3 has 15 residues. Germline trimming cut 6 bases from V and 7 bases from J; bases unmatched to any gene: 12. The V gene's germline CDR1 is MNHEY and CDR2 SMNVEV (reference sequence). CDR3 amino acids: CASRRPGQVNNEQFF. In nucleotides, the CDR3 is TGTGCCAGCAGGCGACCTGGACAGGTGAATAATGAGCAGTTCTTC.

The rearrangement joins TRBV7-9 to TRBJ1-4; tentative D call: TRBD1 (6 bases). With 5 bases removed from V and 8 bases from J, the gap between germline ends came to 18 bases. This CDR3 has 15 amino acids. CDR1 and CDR2 (germline): SEHNR, FQNEAQ (reference sequence). In nucleotides, the CDR3 is TGTGCCAGCAGCACAACGACAGGAATTGGGGAAAAACTGTTTTTT. This sequence encodes CASSTTTGIGEKLFF.